Listed below are T cell receptor beta chains from one sample, sequenced in a study of beta chain features in type 1 diabetes. Profiling relied on immunoSEQ multiplex PCR, and the TCRdb table lists in-frame clones only, not all of them. Found here are some 190,000 clones, around 8% of them singletons; the top ten hold roughly 0.97%. Source material: central memory CD4+ T cells from blood. These receptors were collected from a woman in her thirties or forties with type 1 diabetes. CDR3s include the opening cysteine and the closing phenylalanine or tryptophan. Fields, in order: D gene, J gene, clone size, CDR3 length, V gene, CDR3 protein, CDR3 DNA. The D gene is left open where the match is weak. Clone size appears in some rows only: once, few, many, or a class for an expanded clone.

TRBD2	TRBJ2-7	.	12	TRBV7-9	CASRAGGYEQYF	TGTGCCAGCCGGGCCGGGGGGTACGAGCAGTACTTC
.	TRBJ2-7	few	12	TRBV5-1	CASSTGDYEQYF	TGCGCCAGCAGCACGGGGGACTACGAGCAGTACTTC
TRBD2	TRBJ2-7	many	14	TRBV6-5	CASTSGTSPYEQYF	TGTGCCAGCACCTCCGGGACTAGCCCCTACGAGCAGTACTTC
.	TRBJ2-7	.	14	TRBV6-5	CASSRQGGEHEQYF	TGTGCCAGCAGTAGACAGGGAGGAGAACACGAGCAGTACTTC
.	TRBJ2-1	few	14	TRBV5-1	CASSSGGSGGEQFF	TGCGCCAGCAGCTCTGGTGGCAGCGGCGGGGAGCAGTTCTTC
.	TRBJ1-5	.	15	TRBV27	CASSSDSGVRQPQHF	TGTGCCAGCAGTTCCGACTCAGGGGTCCGGCAGCCCCAGCATTTT
.	TRBJ2-6	.	17	TRBV4-3	CASSRRAMNSGANVLTF	TGCGCCAGCAGCCGTCGCGCCATGAACTCTGGGGCCAACGTCCTGACTTTC
TRBD2	TRBJ2-3	.	17	TRBV5-1	CASSLENSGRGTDTQYF	TGCGCCAGCAGCTTGGAAAACAGCGGGAGAGGGACAGATACGCAGTATTTT
.	TRBJ2-2	few	14	TRBV7-9	CASSFLSNTGELFF	TGTGCCAGCAGCTTCCTATCGAACACCGGGGAGCTGTTTTTT
TRBD1	TRBJ2-4	many	14	TRBV5-5	CASSLEGQGTFQYF	TGTGCCAGCAGCTTGGAAGGACAGGGGACTTTTCAGTACTTC
.	TRBJ2-7	few	15	TRBV9	CASSVVASAGYEQYF	TGTGCCAGCAGCGTAGTGGCATCGGCCGGGTACGAGCAGTACTTC
TRBD2	TRBJ2-5	.	16	TRBV7-8	CASSLVTGGHQETQYF	TGTGCCAGCAGCTTAGTCACGGGAGGGCACCAAGAGACCCAGTACTTC
TRBD2	TRBJ2-1	.	15	TRBV5-1	CASGELAGGPGEQFF	TGCGCCAGCGGGGAGCTAGCGGGAGGGCCCGGTGAGCAGTTCTTC
.	TRBJ1-1	few	14	TRBV29-1	CSVFHSNANTEAFF	TGCAGCGTATTCCATAGCAACGCTAACACTGAAGCTTTCTTT
.	TRBJ1-5	.	12	TRBV25-1	CASSDVVGPQHF	TGTGCCAGCAGTGACGTAGTTGGGCCCCAGCATTTT
.	TRBJ1-4	few	13	TRBV30	CAWSVRGNEKLFF	TGTGCCTGGAGTGTTCGGGGTAATGAAAAACTGTTTTTT
.	TRBJ1-5	few	15	TRBV19	CASSFTAQNNQPQHF	TGTGCCAGCAGCTTCACGGCACAGAACAATCAGCCCCAGCATTTT
.	TRBJ2-3	few	11	TRBV7-3	CASSNRDTQYF	TGTGCCAGCAGCAACAGAGATACGCAGTATTTT
TRBD2	TRBJ2-5	few	14	TRBV7-3	CASSSAGGRETQYF	TGTGCCAGCAGCTCTGCGGGGGGGCGGGAGACCCAGTACTTC
.	TRBJ2-2	.	14	TRBV5-1	CASSLRERTGELFF	TGCGCCAGCAGCCTCAGGGAAAGGACCGGGGAGCTGTTTTTT
.	TRBJ2-1	many	15	TRBV6-6	CASRQTGSSYNEQFF	TGTGCCAGCAGACAAACGGGGAGCTCCTACAATGAGCAGTTCTTC
TRBD2	TRBJ2-2	few	15	TRBV18	CASSPTSGYTGELFF	TGTGCCAGCTCACCGACTAGCGGGTACACCGGGGAGCTGTTTTTT
TRBD1	TRBJ2-4	many	12	TRBV2	CASGGDTGQGYF	TGTGCCAGCGGGGGAGATACGGGACAGGGGTACTTC
.	TRBJ1-2	.	13	TRBV27	CASSRTAVGGYTF	TGTGCCAGCAGTCGAACAGCAGTAGGCGGCTACACCTTC
TRBD2	TRBJ2-1	.	14	TRBV6-5	CASSLAGSYNEQFF	TGTGCCAGCAGTTTAGCGGGGTCCTACAATGAGCAGTTCTTC
.	TRBJ1-1	.	14	TRBV11-3	CASSFPIMNTEAFF	TGTGCCAGCAGCTTTCCTATCATGAACACTGAAGCTTTCTTT
.	TRBJ2-7	few	12	TRBV9	CASSEGKDEQYF	TGTGCCAGCAGCGAGGGGAAGGACGAGCAGTACTTC
.	TRBJ1-1	few	13	TRBV29-1	CSVAVAPTAEAFF	TGCAGCGTTGCGGTGGCTCCGACAGCTGAAGCTTTCTTT
TRBD1	TRBJ2-7	.	14	TRBV15	CATSKVQGMYEQYF	TGTGCCACCAGCAAAGTACAGGGGATGTACGAGCAGTACTTC
.	TRBJ2-1	few	15	TRBV6-4	CASSDLGGSYNEQFF	TGTGCCAGCAGTGACTTGGGGGGCTCCTACAATGAGCAGTTCTTC
TRBD1	TRBJ2-2	few	16	TRBV5-1	CASSPGQSKNTGELFF	TGCGCCAGCAGCCCGGGACAGTCCAAGAACACCGGGGAGCTGTTTTTT
.	TRBJ1-4	.	13	TRBV30	CAWSRVYNEKLFF	TGTGCCTGGAGCAGGGTTTACAATGAAAAACTGTTTTTT
TRBD1	TRBJ1-2	few	16	TRBV29-1	CSVASGQRTDDYSYTF	TGCAGCGTTGCCTCGGGACAGCGTACGGACGATTATAGCTACACCTTC
TRBD1	TRBJ1-5	few	13	TRBV25-1	CASSGQGTQPQHF	TGTGCCAGCAGTGGACAGGGGACTCAGCCCCAGCATTTT
.	TRBJ2-3	few	14	TRBV10-3	CAIKGAFSTDTQYF	TGTGCCATCAAAGGGGCCTTTAGCACAGATACGCAGTATTTT
.	TRBJ1-2	.	14	TRBV28	CASSSPGGDYGYTF	TGTGCCAGCAGTTCCCCGGGAGGGGACTATGGCTACACCTTC
.	TRBJ2-3	.	15	TRBV19	CASSIAAGVADTQYF	TGTGCCAGTAGTATAGCGGCAGGGGTTGCAGATACGCAGTATTTT
TRBD1	TRBJ2-1	.	17	TRBV27	CASSPYRDRGPHNEQFF	TGTGCCAGCAGTCCCTACCGGGACAGGGGTCCCCACAATGAGCAGTTCTTC
TRBD1	TRBJ2-5	.	15	TRBV27	CASSSLRTGKETQYF	TGTGCCAGCAGTTCCCTTCGGACAGGGAAAGAGACCCAGTACTTC
.	TRBJ2-1	.	14	TRBV5-1	CASSLRGKDNEQFF	TGCGCCAGCAGCTTACGGGGAAAGGACAATGAGCAGTTCTTC
.	TRBJ1-2	few	13	TRBV7-9	CASSFTGPYGYTF	TGTGCCAGCAGCTTCACAGGTCCCTATGGCTACACCTTC
.	TRBJ1-2	few	18	TRBV7-6	CASSLDFQGVGAGYGYTF	TGTGCCAGCAGCTTAGACTTTCAAGGGGTCGGCGCAGGCTATGGCTACACCTTC
.	TRBJ2-1	.	13	TRBV15	CATSLPVRNEQFF	TGTGCCACCAGCCTCCCGGTCCGGAATGAGCAGTTCTTC
.	TRBJ1-1	.	11	TRBV20-1	CSVPGGQEAFF	TGCAGCGTACCTGGTGGGCAGGAAGCTTTCTTT
TRBD1	TRBJ2-7	few	15	TRBV25-1	CASKQTGTDSYEQYF	TGTGCCAGCAAGCAAACGGGGACAGACTCCTACGAGCAGTACTTC
.	TRBJ2-1	.	15	TRBV4-1	CASSQDNRGWDEQFF	TGCGCCAGCAGCCAAGATAATCGGGGTTGGGATGAGCAGTTCTTC
TRBD2	TRBJ2-7	many	14	TRBV19	CASSMEREGYEQYF	TGTGCCAGTAGTATGGAACGGGAGGGCTACGAGCAGTACTTC
.	TRBJ1-1	few	16	TRBV28	CASSLGGIPGRTEAFF	TGTGCCAGCAGTTTAGGGGGTATTCCGGGGAGGACTGAAGCTTTCTTT
TRBD2	TRBJ2-1	.	15	TRBV10-3	CAIRSSGQGAGEQFF	TGTGCCATCAGGTCTAGCGGCCAAGGGGCGGGTGAGCAGTTCTTC
TRBD1	TRBJ2-3	.	15	TRBV11-2	CASSARQGNLGTQYF	TGTGCCAGCAGCGCCCGACAGGGCAATTTGGGTACGCAGTATTTT